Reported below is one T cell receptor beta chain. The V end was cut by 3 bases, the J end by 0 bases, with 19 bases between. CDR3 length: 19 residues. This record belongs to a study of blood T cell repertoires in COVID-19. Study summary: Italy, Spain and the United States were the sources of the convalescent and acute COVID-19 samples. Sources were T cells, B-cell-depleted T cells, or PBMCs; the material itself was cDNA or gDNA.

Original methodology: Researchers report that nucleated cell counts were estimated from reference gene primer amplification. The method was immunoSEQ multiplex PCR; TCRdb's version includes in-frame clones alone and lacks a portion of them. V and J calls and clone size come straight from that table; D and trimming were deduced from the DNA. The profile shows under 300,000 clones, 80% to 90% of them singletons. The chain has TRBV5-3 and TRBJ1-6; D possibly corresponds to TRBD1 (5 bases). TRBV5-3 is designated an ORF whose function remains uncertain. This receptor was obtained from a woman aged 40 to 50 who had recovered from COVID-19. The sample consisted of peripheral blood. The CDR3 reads CARSSGGTHHSSYNSPLHF. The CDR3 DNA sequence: TGTGCCAGAAGCTCCGGCGGGACCCATCATTCCTCCTATAATTCACCCCTCCACTTT.